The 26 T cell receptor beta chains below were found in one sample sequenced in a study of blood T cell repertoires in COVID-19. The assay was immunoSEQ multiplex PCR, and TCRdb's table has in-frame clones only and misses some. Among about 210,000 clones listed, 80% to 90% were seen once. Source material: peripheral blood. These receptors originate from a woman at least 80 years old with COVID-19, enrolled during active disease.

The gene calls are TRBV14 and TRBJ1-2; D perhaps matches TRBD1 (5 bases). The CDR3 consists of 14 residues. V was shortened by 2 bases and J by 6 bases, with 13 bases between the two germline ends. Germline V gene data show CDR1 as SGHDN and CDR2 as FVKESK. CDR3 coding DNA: TGTGCCAGCAGCCAACGTCTAGGGGAAAATGGCTACACCTTC. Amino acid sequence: CASSQRLGENGYTF.

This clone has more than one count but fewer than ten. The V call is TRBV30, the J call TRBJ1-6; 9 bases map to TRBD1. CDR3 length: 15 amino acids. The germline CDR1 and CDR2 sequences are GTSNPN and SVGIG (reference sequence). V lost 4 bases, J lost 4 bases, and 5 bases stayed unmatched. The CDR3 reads CAWKDRGTYNSPLHF. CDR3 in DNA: TGTGCCTGGAAGGACAGGGGTACTTATAATTCACCCCTCCACTTT.

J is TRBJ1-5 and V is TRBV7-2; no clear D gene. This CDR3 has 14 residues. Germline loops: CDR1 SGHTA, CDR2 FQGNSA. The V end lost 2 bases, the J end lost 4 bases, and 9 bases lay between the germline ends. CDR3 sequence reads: CASSLTAGNQPQHF. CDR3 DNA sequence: TGTGCCAGCAGCTTAACGGCGGGTAATCAGCCCCAGCATTTT.

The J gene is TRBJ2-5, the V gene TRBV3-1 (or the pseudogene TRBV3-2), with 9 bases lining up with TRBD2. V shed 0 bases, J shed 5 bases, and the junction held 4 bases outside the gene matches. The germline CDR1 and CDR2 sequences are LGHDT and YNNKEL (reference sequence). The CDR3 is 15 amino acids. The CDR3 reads CASSQERGGAETQYF. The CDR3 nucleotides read TGTGCCAGCAGCCAAGAGCGGGGGGGAGCGGAGACCCAGTACTTC.

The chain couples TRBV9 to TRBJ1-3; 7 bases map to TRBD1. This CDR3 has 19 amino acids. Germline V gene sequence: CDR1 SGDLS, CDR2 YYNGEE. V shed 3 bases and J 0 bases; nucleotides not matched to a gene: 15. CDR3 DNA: TGTGCCAGCAGCGCGCGGGACAGTGAAAGACTCGTCTCTGGAAACACCATATATTTT. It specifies CASSARDSERLVSGNTIYF.

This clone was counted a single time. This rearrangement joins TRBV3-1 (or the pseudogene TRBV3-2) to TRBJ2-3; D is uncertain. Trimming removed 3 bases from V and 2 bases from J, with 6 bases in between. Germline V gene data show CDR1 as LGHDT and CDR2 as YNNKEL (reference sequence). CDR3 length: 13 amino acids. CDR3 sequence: CASSQLSTDTQYF. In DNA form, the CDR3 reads TGTGCCAGCAGCCAGCTATCCACAGATACGCAGTATTTT.

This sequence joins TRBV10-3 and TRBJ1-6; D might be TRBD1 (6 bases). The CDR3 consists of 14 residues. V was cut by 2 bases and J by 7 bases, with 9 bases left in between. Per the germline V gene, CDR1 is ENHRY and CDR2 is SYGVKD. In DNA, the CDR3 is TGTGCCATCAGTGAGGGCGGGGGCAATTCACCCCTCCACTTT. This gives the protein CAISEGGGNSPLHF.

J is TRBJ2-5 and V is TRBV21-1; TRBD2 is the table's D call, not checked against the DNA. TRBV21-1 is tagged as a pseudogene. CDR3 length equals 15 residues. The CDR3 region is CASSLPRAFQETQYF. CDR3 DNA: TGTGCCAGCAGCCTTCCGCGGGCATTTCAAGAGACCCAGTACTTC.

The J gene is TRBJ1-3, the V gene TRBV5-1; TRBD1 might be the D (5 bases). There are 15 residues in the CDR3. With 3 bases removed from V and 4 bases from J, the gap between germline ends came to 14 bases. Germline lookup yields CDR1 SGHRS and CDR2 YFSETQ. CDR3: CASSSTGAGGNTIYF. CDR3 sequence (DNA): TGCGCCAGCAGCTCAACAGGCGCGGGAGGAAACACCATATATTTT. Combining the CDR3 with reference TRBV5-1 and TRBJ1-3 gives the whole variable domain KAGVTQTPRYLIKTRGQQVTLSCSPISGHRSVSWYQQTPGQGLQFLFEYFSETQRNKGNFPGRFSGRQFSNSRSEMNVSTLELGDSALYLCASSSTGAGGNTIYFGEGSWLTVV.

The CDR3 sequence: CASRSGTANEKLFF. Here the CDR3 DNA reads TGTGCCAGCAGATCCGGGACAGCTAATGAAAAACTGTTTTTT. The chain is built from TRBV3-1 (or the pseudogene TRBV3-2) and TRBJ1-4; 7 nucleotides line up with TRBD1. Germline lookup yields CDR1 LGHDT and CDR2 YNNKEL (reference sequence). Trimming took 6 bases from V and 3 from J; bases not matched to a gene: 4. The CDR3 extends over 14 amino acids.

CDR3: CASSLLRGGGQGAYEQYF. The CDR3 nucleotides read TGTGCCAGCTCACTCCTTAGAGGGGGAGGACAGGGGGCCTACGAGCAGTACTTC. The chain combines TRBV27 with TRBJ2-7, with TRBD1 identical over 10 bases. The germline CDR1 and CDR2 sequences are MNHEY and SMNVEV (reference sequence). V lost 8 bases and J lost 2; bases outside the gene matches: 18. CDR3 length: 18 residues.

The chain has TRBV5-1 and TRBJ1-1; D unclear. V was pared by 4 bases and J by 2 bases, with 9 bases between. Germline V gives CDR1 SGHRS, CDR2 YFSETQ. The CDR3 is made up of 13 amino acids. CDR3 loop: CASSPGLNTEAFF. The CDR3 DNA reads TGCGCCAGCAGCCCCGGTCTTAACACTGAAGCTTTCTTT.

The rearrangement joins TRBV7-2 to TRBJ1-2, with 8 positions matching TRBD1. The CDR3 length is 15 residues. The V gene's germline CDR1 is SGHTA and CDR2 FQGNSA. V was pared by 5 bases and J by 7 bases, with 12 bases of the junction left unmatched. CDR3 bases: TGTGCCAGCAGCCTAGAGCAGGGGGCCTTTCGTGGCTACACCTTC. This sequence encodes CASSLEQGAFRGYTF.

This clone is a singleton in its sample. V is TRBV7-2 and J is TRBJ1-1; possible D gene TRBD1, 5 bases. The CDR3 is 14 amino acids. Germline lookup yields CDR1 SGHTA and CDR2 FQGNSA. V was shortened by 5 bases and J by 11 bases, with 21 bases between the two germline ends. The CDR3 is CASSPEGLRVSAFF. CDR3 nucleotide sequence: TGTGCCAGCAGCCCAGAGGGACTCAGGGTGAGTGCTTTCTTT.

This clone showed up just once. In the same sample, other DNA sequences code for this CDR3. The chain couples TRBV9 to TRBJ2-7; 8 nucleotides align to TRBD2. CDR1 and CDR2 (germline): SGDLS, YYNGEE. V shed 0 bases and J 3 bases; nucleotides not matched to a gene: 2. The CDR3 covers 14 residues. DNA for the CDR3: TGTGCCAGCAGCGTAGCGGGGGGGCGCTACGAGCAGTACTTC. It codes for CASSVAGGRYEQYF.

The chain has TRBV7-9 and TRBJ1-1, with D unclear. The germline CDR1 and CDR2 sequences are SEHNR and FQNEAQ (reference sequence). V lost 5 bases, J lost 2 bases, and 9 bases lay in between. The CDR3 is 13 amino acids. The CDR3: CASSSGFNTEAFF. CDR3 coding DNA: TGTGCCAGCAGCAGCGGGTTTAACACTGAAGCTTTCTTT. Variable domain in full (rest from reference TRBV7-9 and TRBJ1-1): DTGVSQNPRHKITKRGQNVTFRCDPISEHNRLYWYRQTLGQGPEFLTYFQNEAQLEKSRLLSDRFSAERPKGSFSTLEIQRTEQGDSAMYLCASSSGFNTEAFFGQGTRLTVV.

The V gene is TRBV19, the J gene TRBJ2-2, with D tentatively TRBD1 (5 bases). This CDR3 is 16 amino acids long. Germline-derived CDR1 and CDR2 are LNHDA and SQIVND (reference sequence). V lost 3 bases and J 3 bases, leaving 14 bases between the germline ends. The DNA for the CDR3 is TGTGCCAGTAGTATGGGGCGAGGATTTGACACCGGGGAGCTGTTTTTT. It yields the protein CASSMGRGFDTGELFF.

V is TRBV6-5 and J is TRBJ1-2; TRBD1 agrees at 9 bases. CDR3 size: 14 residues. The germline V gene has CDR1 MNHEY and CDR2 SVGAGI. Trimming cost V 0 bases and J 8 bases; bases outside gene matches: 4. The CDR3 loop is CASSYSDRGEGYTF. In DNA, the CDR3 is TGTGCCAGCAGTTACTCCGACAGGGGGGAGGGCTACACCTTC.

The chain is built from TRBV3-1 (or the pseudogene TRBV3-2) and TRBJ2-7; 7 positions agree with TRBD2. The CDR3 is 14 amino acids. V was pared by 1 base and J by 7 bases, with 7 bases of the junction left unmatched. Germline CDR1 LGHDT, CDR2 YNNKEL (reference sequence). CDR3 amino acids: CASSQALAATEQYF. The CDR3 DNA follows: TGTGCCAGCAGCCAAGCCCTAGCGGCTACGGAGCAGTACTTC.

CDR3 in DNA: TGTGCCAGCAGTTCCGGGCGGGGGTCCTACGAGCAGTACTTC. This translates into CASSSGRGSYEQYF. The rearrangement uses TRBV7-9 and TRBJ2-7, with 7 bases matching TRBD2. CDR1 is SEHNR, CDR2 FQNEAQ, per germline (reference sequence). J gave up 1 base and V 6 bases, and 6 bases lay outside the gene matches. The CDR3 is 14 amino acids.

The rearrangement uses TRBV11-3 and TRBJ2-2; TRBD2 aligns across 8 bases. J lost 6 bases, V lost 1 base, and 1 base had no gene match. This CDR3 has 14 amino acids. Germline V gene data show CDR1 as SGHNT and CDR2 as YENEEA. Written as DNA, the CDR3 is TGTGCCAGCAGCTTAGGCGGGGGGTCCGGGGAGCTGTTTTTT. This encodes CASSLGGGSGELFF.

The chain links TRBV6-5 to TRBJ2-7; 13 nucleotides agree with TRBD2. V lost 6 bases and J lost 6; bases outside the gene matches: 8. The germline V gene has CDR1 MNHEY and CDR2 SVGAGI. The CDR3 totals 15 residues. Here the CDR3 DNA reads TGTGCCAGCAGGACCGGACTAGCGGGGGTAGTCGAGCAGTACTTC. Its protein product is CASRTGLAGVVEQYF.

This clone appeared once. The CDR3 DNA reads as TGTGCCAGCTCACCCCTTATCGATGAAAAACTGTTTTTT. It specifies CASSPLIDEKLFF. The chain employs TRBV18 and TRBJ1-4, with unresolved D. The germline V and J ends were trimmed by 3 bases and 6 bases, with 8 bases remaining between them. The germline V gene has CDR1 KGHSH and CDR2 LQKENI. This CDR3 region has 13 residues.

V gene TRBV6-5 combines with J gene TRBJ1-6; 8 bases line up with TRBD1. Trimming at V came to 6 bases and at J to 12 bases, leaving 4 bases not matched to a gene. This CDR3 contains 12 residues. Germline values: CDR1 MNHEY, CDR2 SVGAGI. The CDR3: CASRTTGEPLHF. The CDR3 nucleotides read TGTGCCAGCAGGACGACAGGGGAACCCCTCCACTTT.

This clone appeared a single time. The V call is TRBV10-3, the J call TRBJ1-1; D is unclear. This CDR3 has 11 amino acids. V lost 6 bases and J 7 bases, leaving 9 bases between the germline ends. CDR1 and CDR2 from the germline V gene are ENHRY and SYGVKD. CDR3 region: CAISGDREAFF. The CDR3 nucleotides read TGTGCCATCAGCGGAGACCGTGAAGCTTTCTTT.

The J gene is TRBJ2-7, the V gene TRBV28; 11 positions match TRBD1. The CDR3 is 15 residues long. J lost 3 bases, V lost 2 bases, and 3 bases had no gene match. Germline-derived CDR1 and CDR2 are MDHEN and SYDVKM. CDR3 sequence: CASSLGTGGFYEQYV. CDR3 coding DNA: TGTGCCAGCAGTTTAGGGACAGGGGGTTTCTACGAGCAGTACGTC.